A selection of T cell receptor beta chains follows, all from one sample in a study of OX40 agonist ivuxolimab in advanced cancers. The table came from immunoSEQ multiplex PCR; TCRdb's copy has only in-frame clones and leaves some out. Here the sample spans tens of thousands of clones, roughly 90% being singletons. The sequencing used CD4+ or CD8+ T cells sorted from blood, collected in a trial of the OX40 agonist ivuxolimab. The receptors come from an adult with an advanced solid tumor such as melanoma, head and neck, liver or kidney cancer. CDR3s include the opening cysteine and the closing phenylalanine or tryptophan. A D gene is named only where the DNA matches it firmly. Only some rows state a clone size, as once, few, many or a class for expanded clones.

V gene: TRBV9; J gene: TRBJ1-2; D gene: NA; clone size: NA; CDR3 DNA: TGTGCCAGCAGCGTAGAAGGGGTTACGGGGTACACCTTC; CDR3 protein: CASSVEGVTGYTF
V gene: TRBV5-1; J gene: TRBJ2-5; D gene: NA; clone size: NA; CDR3 DNA: TGCGCCAGCAGCTTGGACAGAGAGACCCAGTACTTC; CDR3 protein: CASSLDRETQYF
V gene: TRBV19; J gene: TRBJ2-7; D gene: NA; clone size: few; CDR3 DNA: TGTGCCAGTAGTTGGGGGGGTGCCAGGGGCAGCTACGAGCAGTACTTC; CDR3 protein: CASSWGGARGSYEQYF
V gene: TRBV7-2; J gene: TRBJ2-1; D gene: NA; clone size: NA; CDR3 DNA: TGTGCCAGCAGCCTCTACACAGGGCAGCAGTTCTTC; CDR3 protein: CASSLYTGQQFF
V gene: TRBV14; J gene: TRBJ2-1; D gene: NA; clone size: NA; CDR3 DNA: TGTGCCAGCAGCCGAGGGACTTCCAAGTTCTTC; CDR3 protein: CASSRGTSKFF
V gene: TRBV6-5; J gene: TRBJ2-7; D gene: NA; clone size: NA; CDR3 DNA: TGTGCCAGCAGTTACAACAGCAACTCCTACGAGCAGTACTTC; CDR3 protein: CASSYNSNSYEQYF
V gene: TRBV10-3; J gene: TRBJ1-1; D gene: TRBD1; clone size: few; CDR3 DNA: TGTGCCATCAGTGACTCGAGGACAGGGCGGGCTTTCTTT; CDR3 protein: CAISDSRTGRAFF
V gene: TRBV28; J gene: TRBJ2-3; D gene: NA; clone size: NA; CDR3 DNA: TGTGCCAGCAGTGCCTACAGGTTGGGCGCAGATACGCAGTATTTT; CDR3 protein: CASSAYRLGADTQYF
V gene: TRBV10-2; J gene: TRBJ2-7; D gene: TRBD2; clone size: NA; CDR3 DNA: TGCGCCAGCAGAAGTCTAGCGGCCTACGAGCAGTACTTC; CDR3 protein: CASRSLAAYEQYF
V gene: TRBV29-1; J gene: TRBJ1-6; D gene: NA; clone size: once; CDR3 DNA: TGCAGCGTTGCCCAGGGGACAAATTCACCCCTCCACTTT; CDR3 protein: CSVAQGTNSPLHF
V gene: TRBV6-6; J gene: TRBJ2-7; D gene: NA; clone size: NA; CDR3 DNA: TGTGCCAGCAGTCCAGGGACCACCTACGAGCAGTACTTC; CDR3 protein: CASSPGTTYEQYF
V gene: TRBV28; J gene: TRBJ1-5; D gene: NA; clone size: NA; CDR3 DNA: TGTGCCAGCAGTTCAGGCCCGAGACCCCAGCATTTT; CDR3 protein: CASSSGPRPQHF
V gene: TRBV30; J gene: TRBJ1-1; D gene: NA; clone size: NA; CDR3 DNA: TGTGCCTGGAACATAAGGGGAGCATGGGTGGGAGCTTTCTTT; CDR3 protein: CAWNIRGAWVGAFF
V gene: TRBV27; J gene: TRBJ1-1; D gene: NA; clone size: NA; CDR3 DNA: TGTGCCAGCAGTTTATCTCCGGGGGCGGACACTGAAGCTTTCTTT; CDR3 protein: CASSLSPGADTEAFF
V gene: TRBV19; J gene: TRBJ2-1; D gene: NA; clone size: NA; CDR3 DNA: TGTGCCAGTAGTATAGATCAGGAGGATGAGCAGTTCTTC; CDR3 protein: CASSIDQEDEQFF
V gene: TRBV6-5; J gene: TRBJ1-2; D gene: NA; clone size: NA; CDR3 DNA: TGTGCCAGCACCACTTTCGGGGGCGGCTACACCTTC; CDR3 protein: CASTTFGGGYTF
V gene: TRBV30; J gene: TRBJ2-3; D gene: NA; clone size: NA; CDR3 DNA: TGTGCCTGGAGTGGGTCGGGGATAGGGGCAGATACGCAGTATTTT; CDR3 protein: CAWSGSGIGADTQYF
V gene: TRBV7-2; J gene: TRBJ2-7; D gene: TRBD2; clone size: NA; CDR3 DNA: TGTGCCAGCAGCCAGGGACTAGCGGTCTACGAGCAGTACTTC; CDR3 protein: CASSQGLAVYEQYF
V gene: TRBV18; J gene: TRBJ1-1; D gene: TRBD1; clone size: NA; CDR3 DNA: TGTGCCAGCTCACAAGCCCCTTACAGGGGTGGCACTGAAGCTTTCTTT; CDR3 protein: CASSQAPYRGGTEAFF
V gene: TRBV30; J gene: TRBJ1-3; D gene: NA; clone size: NA; CDR3 DNA: TGTGCCTGGAGAACTGGAAACACCATATATTTT; CDR3 protein: CAWRTGNTIYF
V gene: TRBV7-2; J gene: TRBJ2-5; D gene: NA; clone size: NA; CDR3 DNA: TGTGCCAGCAGCTTAATAACTGGAATTGGAGAGACCCAGTACTTC; CDR3 protein: CASSLITGIGETQYF
V gene: TRBV7-3; J gene: TRBJ2-1; D gene: NA; clone size: NA; CDR3 DNA: TGTGCCAGCAGCTTAGGGGGACCAAACAATGAGCAGTTCTTC; CDR3 protein: CASSLGGPNNEQFF
V gene: TRBV10-3; J gene: TRBJ1-2; D gene: NA; clone size: NA; CDR3 DNA: TGTGCCATCAGTGAAACTCAGGCTAACTATGGCTACACCTTC; CDR3 protein: CAISETQANYGYTF
V gene: TRBV27; J gene: TRBJ2-7; D gene: TRBD1; clone size: NA; CDR3 DNA: TGTGCCAGCAGACTGGACAGGGGCTACGAGCAGTACTTC; CDR3 protein: CASRLDRGYEQYF
V gene: TRBV5-1; J gene: TRBJ1-1; D gene: NA; clone size: NA; CDR3 DNA: TGCGCCAGCCGCGAACAGGGGAACACTGAAGCTTTCTTT; CDR3 protein: CASREQGNTEAFF
V gene: TRBV25-1; J gene: TRBJ1-4; D gene: NA; clone size: NA; CDR3 DNA: TGTGCCAGCAGTGAAAAAAAAGGGGAGGGTAATGAAAAACTGTTTTTT; CDR3 protein: CASSEKKGEGNEKLFF
V gene: TRBV10-1; J gene: TRBJ2-3; D gene: TRBD2; clone size: NA; CDR3 DNA: TGCGCCAGCAGTCGAACTAGCGGGGGGGGAGATACGCAGTATTTT; CDR3 protein: CASSRTSGGGDTQYF
V gene: TRBV29-1; J gene: TRBJ1-3; D gene: NA; clone size: once; CDR3 DNA: TGCAGCACGGCAGGGTTAGATGGAAACACCATATATTTT; CDR3 protein: CSTAGLDGNTIYF
V gene: TRBV6-1; J gene: TRBJ2-1; D gene: NA; clone size: NA; CDR3 DNA: TGTGCCAGCAGTGAATACAAAACCGGGTACAATGAGCAGTTCTTC; CDR3 protein: CASSEYKTGYNEQFF
V gene: TRBV6-6; J gene: TRBJ2-1; D gene: TRBD1; clone size: NA; CDR3 DNA: TGTGCCAGCAGTTACGGGACAGGGTACGAGCAGTTCTTC; CDR3 protein: CASSYGTGYEQFF
V gene: TRBV28; J gene: TRBJ1-1; D gene: NA; clone size: NA; CDR3 DNA: TGTGCCAGCAGCCCCGGAGGTCCGAATGAAGCTTTCTTT; CDR3 protein: CASSPGGPNEAFF
V gene: TRBV15; J gene: TRBJ2-5; D gene: NA; clone size: once; CDR3 DNA: TGTGCCACCAGCAGAGATCGGGCAGTCCAAGAGACCCAGTACTTC; CDR3 protein: CATSRDRAVQETQYF
V gene: TRBV5-1; J gene: TRBJ1-4; D gene: NA; clone size: NA; CDR3 DNA: TGCGCCAGCAGCTTGGGGTACGGGGCAGGGGATGAAAAACTGTTTTTT; CDR3 protein: CASSLGYGAGDEKLFF
V gene: TRBV5-1; J gene: TRBJ2-5; D gene: NA; clone size: NA; CDR3 DNA: TGCGCCAGCAGCCAATTAAGGCCTCAAGAGACCCAGTACTTC; CDR3 protein: CASSQLRPQETQYF
V gene: TRBV4-3; J gene: TRBJ1-1; D gene: NA; clone size: few; CDR3 DNA: TGCGCCAGCAGCCAACGTTGGAACACTGAAGCTTTCTTT; CDR3 protein: CASSQRWNTEAFF
V gene: TRBV5-1; J gene: TRBJ1-1; D gene: NA; clone size: once; CDR3 DNA: TGCGCCAGCAGCTTGTACAGCAATCCCGACACTGAAGCTTTCTTT; CDR3 protein: CASSLYSNPDTEAFF
V gene: TRBV11-2; J gene: TRBJ1-1; D gene: NA; clone size: NA; CDR3 DNA: TGTGCCAGCAGCTTGCCCCAGGGTGAAGCTTTCTTT; CDR3 protein: CASSLPQGEAFF
V gene: TRBV5-4; J gene: TRBJ2-6; D gene: NA; clone size: NA; CDR3 DNA: TGTGCCAGCAGCCCGGGGGAGGCCAACGTCCTGACTTTC; CDR3 protein: CASSPGEANVLTF